These T cell receptor beta chains were read from a single sample in a study of post-analysis software for immune sequencing data. MiXCR, run by TCRdb on the PCR reads, gives a single entry per CDR3 protein. The sample lists 450,000 to 650,000 distinct CDR3 sequences; about 40% were seen once. The source material was blood. The source of these receptors is a girl between 10 and 17 years old with multiple sclerosis. Both conserved end residues are trimmed from each CDR3. Fields, in order: D gene, V gene, CDR3 protein. A D gene is named only where the DNA matches it firmly.

TRBD1,TRBV20-1,SAAPPGQNEQY
.,TRBV20-1,SATPQMGGSYEQY
.,TRBV25-1,ASSEPETHGYT
TRBD1,TRBV12-3/TRBV12-4,ASSLGDRGLGDEQF
.,TRBV7-9,ASSLGGLRGNIQY
TRBD2,TRBV20-1,SAREGTSGYNEQF
TRBD2,TRBV6-4,ASSLSGRRDTQY
TRBD1,TRBV12-5,ASGVDRDNQPQH
.,TRBV29-1,SVEELGAREIIETQY
.,TRBV30,AWSPDDNEQF
.,TRBV29-1,SVVPGAETQY
.,TRBV5-1,ASRPGSSYEQY
.,TRBV30,AWSVRGTAYGYT
TRBD1,TRBV12-3/TRBV12-4,ASSRPGEGARGYT
TRBD2,TRBV28,ASSSRWRVAGGVETQY
TRBD2,TRBV10-3,AISGQTSGFHEQY
TRBD2,TRBV7-6,ASSLPPAGDGTDTQY
.,TRBV29-1,SVDRFYGYT
.,TRBV30,AWSVSTGKSPNQPQH
TRBD1,TRBV20-1,SAMGQPSEQY
TRBD1,TRBV29-1,SVERGTGAYEQY
TRBD2,TRBV5-1,ASGQGLAGITGELF
.,TRBV2,ASGRGGRADTQY
.,TRBV6-6,ASSYNRGLNTEAF
TRBD2,TRBV10-2,ASSESAGGGYEQY
.,TRBV20-1,SAPGPGTDTQY
.,TRBV6-5,ASSYSRRPNTEAF
TRBD2,TRBV12-3/TRBV12-4,ASSLSGRGLASHEQF
.,TRBV9,ASGGSGANEQF
TRBD2,TRBV20-1,SARNQASGETYEQY
TRBD2,TRBV6-2/TRBV6-3,AGSPGLARPFHNYNEQY
TRBD1,TRBV15,ATSSEGQGRTEAF
TRBD2,TRBV20-1,SARVEAGYNEQF
.,TRBV2,ASSVTRDNEQF
TRBD2,TRBV9,ASSVDGIPGGEQF
TRBD2,TRBV12-3/TRBV12-4,ASSLGTSQNEQF
TRBD1,TRBV4-1,ASSRATGGSNNEQF
.,TRBV12-3/TRBV12-4,ASSLSGARQETQY
TRBD1,TRBV7-9,ASSLGGQSPEAF
.,TRBV29-1,SVVGRQSLNTEAF
.,TRBV29-1,SVEYGGRNGYT
.,TRBV3-1,ASSQEGAGTYYEQY
.,TRBV12-3/TRBV12-4,ASSFRRSLQGRNEQY
TRBD1,TRBV2,ASSDPRDRDYEQY
TRBD1,TRBV4-2,ASSQVGDRPSNQPQH
.,TRBV7-9,ASSLESYTDTQY
TRBD1,TRBV7-2,AVQDRHNYGYT
TRBD1,TRBV5-1,ASSIPDRGSEAF